This T cell receptor (beta chain) was sequenced during a study of OX40 agonist ivuxolimab in advanced cancers. For the wider study: Ivuxolimab, which targeted the costimulatory receptor OX40 (CD134), was an agonistic, fully human IgG2 monoclonal antibody. Peripheral TCRbeta sequencing aimed to test whether ivuxolimab altered TCR sequence diversity and caused clonal T-cell expansion. Intravenous ivuxolimab was administered to patients every 2 weeks at six dose levels: 0.01, 0.1, 0.3, 1.5, 3 and 10 mg/kg. The paper covers the monotherapy dose-escalation part of the phase I ivuxolimab trial, which included N = 52 patients. In the dose-escalation cohort, 70% to 85% of patients were male, and the mean age was approximately 60 years with a range of roughly 20 to 79. Patients were allowed to have had prior anti-PD-1, anti-PD-L1 or anti-CTLA-4 therapy, and approximately 39% of the dose-escalation patients had been treated with checkpoint inhibitors. Of the roughly 52 dose-escalation patients, hepatocellular carcinoma was present in approximately 20, melanoma in approximately 15, renal cell carcinoma in 9 and head and neck cancer in 9. Three dose-escalation patients achieved partial responses, one with hepatocellular carcinoma and two with cutaneous melanoma.

To sequence the TCRbeta CDR3 region, genomic DNA was isolated from the sorted cells. The immunoSEQ Assay was used to sequence the TCRbeta CDR3 regions. Held by TCRdb, this immuneACCESS table contains in-frame sequences only and omits some clones. Under half of the omission traces to an unresolved V gene where checked; the cause of the rest is unknown. Within this sample are roughly 100,000 clones, with 70% to 90% of them counted one time only. 3.8% of the sample is taken by the ten largest. The trial excluded patients who had a history of autoimmune disease or were on systemic immunosuppression. Peripheral blood for TCR sequencing was collected from all dose cohorts at baseline, on cycle 4 day 1, and on cycle 7 day 1. The samples were drawn from a first-in-human, open-label, multicenter phase I dose-escalation trial of ivuxolimab. Adults with locally advanced or metastatic melanoma, renal cell, hepatocellular, or head and neck squamous cell carcinoma were enrolled in the trial. CD4+ and CD8+ T cells were sorted separately from peripheral blood before TCR sequencing.

The junction carries 19 bases between V and J, which are trimmed by 6 bases and 5 bases respectively. CDR1 and CDR2 are drawn from the germline V gene: MDHEN, SYDVKM. Including the terminal cysteine and phenylalanine, the CDR3 comprises 16 residues. Kept here is only the CDR3 DNA, which spans 48 bases and is read in frame from base 1. Only one count was recorded for this clone. Its antigen is still unknown. No base quality values were provided; no much bigger clone lies one nucleotide off. What the authors observed across the whole study: At doses of 0.1 to 3.0 mg/kg, clonal expansion of both CD4+ and CD8+ blood T cells was observed from baseline to week 6. In the 0.1-3.0 mg/kg groups, partial responders were among the patients with the lowest normalized peripheral clonal expansion, particularly in CD8+ T cells. On average, CD8+ T cells showed more expanded clones than CD4+ T cells after ivuxolimab. Low levels of normalized T-cell clonal expansion were also seen in some patients who did not respond. The antigen specificity of the peripheral T cells that underwent clonal expansion was not determined.

The source was CD4+ or CD8+ T cells sorted from blood, collected in a trial of the OX40 agonist ivuxolimab. The chain is made from TRBV28 and TRBJ2-2; the D gene is perhaps TRBD1, on 6 matching bases. The sequence was collected from an adult with an advanced solid tumor such as melanoma, head and neck, liver or kidney cancer. Here the CDR3 is given as CASSQGDPQGTGELFF. The bases read TGTGCCAGCAGCCAAGGGGACCCCCAGGGGACCGGGGAGCTGTTTTTT.